This passage covers 27 T cell receptor beta chains from one sample sequenced in a study of PD-1 blockade in classical Hodgkin lymphoma. Clones were read by immunoSEQ multiplex PCR, and TCRdb kept only the in-frame ones, dropping some. Here the sample spans tens of thousands of clones, around 80% being singletons. Time point meaning: cycle 4 day 1 (C4D1), after more than five weeks of nivolumab. Brentuximab vedotin exposure varied, and every patient relapsed after autologous stem cell transplantation. This specimen was peripheral blood mononuclear cells (PBMCs), taken before the fourth cycle of nivolumab. Every receptor here comes from a human donor with classical Hodgkin lymphoma.

The rearrangement joins TRBV18 to TRBJ1-4, with TRBD1 as a possible D gene (5 bases). The CDR3 runs 15 residues. Deletions cut 6 bases from V and 5 bases from J, with 16 bases between. CDR1 KGHSH and CDR2 LQKENI come from the germline V gene. As DNA, the CDR3 is TGTGCCAGCTCCTTCCCAACAGGACAAAATGAAAAACTGTTTTTT. Its protein product is CASSFPTGQNEKLFF.

J is TRBJ1-5 and V is TRBV30; TRBD1 might be the D (6 bases). The CDR3 loop spans 13 amino acids. Trimming stripped 7 bases from V and 0 bases from J, with 10 bases between. Germline lookup yields CDR1 GTSNPN and CDR2 SVGIG (reference sequence). CDR3 loop: CASGHDSNQPQHF. The CDR3 nucleotides are TGTGCCTCGGGACACGATAGCAATCAGCCCCAGCATTTT.

In the case of this clone: This sample includes further DNA sequences coding for the same CDR3. V and J are TRBV19 and TRBJ1-1; D is unresolved. V dropped 1 base and J dropped 1 base, with 7 bases sitting between them. Germline values: CDR1 LNHDA, CDR2 SQIVND (reference sequence). CDR3 length equals 14 residues. CDR3 DNA: TGTGCCAGTAGTATAGGGCCGGGGAACACTGAAGCTTTCTTT. It encodes CASSIGPGNTEAFF.

V usage is TRBV19 and J usage is TRBJ1-5; D unresolved. This CDR3 comprises 13 residues. Trimming shortened V by 5 bases and J by 5 bases, and 10 bases separated the two germline ends. Germline V gene lookup returns CDR1 LNHDA and CDR2 SQIVND (reference sequence). CDR3 coding DNA: TGTGCCAGTAGTGCGTCAAGAGATCAGCCCCAGCATTTT. Its protein is CASSASRDQPQHF.

The chain links TRBV11-3 to TRBJ2-7; 7 bases match TRBD2. The CDR3 contains 17 residues. Germline CDR1 SGHNT, CDR2 YENEEA. The J segment lost 3 bases and the V segment lost 5 bases, leaving 16 bases of the junction unmatched. Here the CDR3 reads CASSRPQELAADYEQYF. For the CDR3, the DNA is TGTGCCAGCAGCCGTCCACAAGAGCTAGCGGCGGACTACGAGCAGTACTTC.

The J gene is TRBJ2-7, the V gene TRBV11-1; D not resolved. V was trimmed by 5 bases and J by 6 bases, leaving 17 bases between them. The germline V gene has CDR1 SGHAT and CDR2 FQDESV (reference sequence). The CDR3 contains 14 residues. CDR3 sequence (DNA): TGTGCCAGCAGCCCTACCTACGAGCGTGGCGAGCAGTACTTC. Translated: CASSPTYERGEQYF.

This chain uses TRBV25-1 with TRBJ1-1; perhaps TRBD1 as D (5 bases). In germline, CDR1 is MGHDK, CDR2 SYGVNS. The CDR3 runs 15 residues. Deletions cut 0 bases from V and 3 bases from J, with 11 bases between. CDR3 nucleotide sequence: TGTGCCAGCAGTGAATATAGGGGTTGGGACACTGAAGCTTTCTTT. Its translation: CASSEYRGWDTEAFF.

The chain carries TRBV5-1 and TRBJ1-2; 7 nucleotides align to TRBD1. Unmatched junction bases numbered 12, after V lost 0 bases and J lost 4 bases. Germline V gene sequence: CDR1 SGHRS, CDR2 YFSETQ. The CDR3 contains 17 residues. The CDR3 sequence is CASSLGGEPGQSYGYTF. The CDR3 nucleotides read TGCGCCAGCAGCTTGGGAGGAGAGCCGGGACAGAGCTATGGCTACACCTTC. Complete variable domain (other parts from reference TRBV5-1 and TRBJ1-2): KAGVTQTPRYLIKTRGQQVTLSCSPISGHRSVSWYQQTPGQGLQFLFEYFSETQRNKGNFPGRFSGRQFSNSRSEMNVSTLELGDSALYLCASSLGGEPGQSYGYTFGSGTRLTVV.

The rearrangement joins TRBV6-5 to TRBJ1-5; D not resolved. The CDR3 totals 13 residues. Germline V gene data show CDR1 as MNHEY and CDR2 as SVGAGI. With 0 bases removed from V and 7 bases from J, the gap between germline ends came to 7 bases. CDR3 sequence (DNA): TGTGCCAGCAGTTACTCGTGGAGGCAGCCCCAGCATTTT. Translated: CASSYSWRQPQHF.

The rearrangement joins TRBV7-8 to TRBJ2-5; D unresolved. This CDR3 contains 16 residues. CDR1 SGHVS and CDR2 FQNEAQ come from the germline V gene. The V end lost 1 base, the J end lost 5 bases, and 17 bases lay between the germline ends. The CDR3 loop reads CASSLGLGLSGETQYF. For the CDR3, the DNA is TGTGCCAGCAGCTTAGGGTTGGGCTTGTCGGGCGAGACCCAGTACTTC.

The V and J genes are TRBV5-6 and TRBJ2-1; D possibly corresponds to TRBD1 (5 bases). V shed 1 base and J shed 6 bases, with 8 bases lying between them. The germline gives CDR1 SGHDT, CDR2 YYEEEE. CDR3 length: 13 residues. The CDR3 is CASSLSGSNEQFF. The CDR3, as DNA: TGTGCCAGCAGCTTGTCAGGGTCCAATGAGCAGTTCTTC.

The genes are TRBV16 and TRBJ1-2; 9 nucleotides agree with TRBD1. CDR1 and CDR2 from the germline V gene are KGHSY and FQNENV. The CDR3 loop spans 13 amino acids. Trimming at V came to 4 bases and at J to 8 bases, leaving 5 bases not matched to a gene. CDR3 protein: CASSPDRGTGYTF. The CDR3 bases are TGTGCCAGCAGCCCGGACAGGGGAACGGGCTACACCTTC. Using reference TRBV16 and TRBJ1-2 for the parts outside the CDR3, the full variable domain is GEEVAQTPKHLVRGEGQKAKLYCAPIKGHSYVFWYQQVLKNEFKFLISFQNENVFDETGMPKERFSAKCLPNSPCSLEIQATKLEDSAVYFCASSPDRGTGYTFGSGTRLTVV.

The chain employs TRBV28 and TRBJ2-3, with D maybe TRBD2 (6 bases). The CDR3 contains 15 residues. From germline, CDR1 is MDHEN and CDR2 SYDVKM. With 3 bases removed from V and 2 bases from J, the gap between germline ends came to 12 bases. CDR3 DNA: TGTGCCAGCAGTTTCGGCGGGGCTACCACAGATACGCAGTATTTT. It yields the protein CASSFGGATTDTQYF.

V usage is TRBV2 and J usage is TRBJ2-5; tentative D call: TRBD2 (7 bases). CDR3 length: 15 amino acids. Per the germline V gene, CDR1 is SNHLY and CDR2 is FYNNEI. Trimming left V 5 bases short and J 5 bases short, with 18 bases between. As DNA, the CDR3 is TGTGCCAGCAGTATTAGCGAGGGGGGGGGCGAGACCCAGTACTTC. Protein product: CASSISEGGGETQYF.

For this clone: Other DNA variants within this sample encode the same CDR3. This chain connects TRBV4-3 to TRBJ2-3; D is unclear. CDR1 and CDR2 (germline): LGHNA, YSLEER. The CDR3 is 14 residues long. With 0 bases removed from V and 0 bases from J, the gap between germline ends came to 4 bases. CDR3 protein: CASSQDPSTDTQYF. In DNA form, the CDR3 reads TGCGCCAGCAGCCAAGACCCCAGCACAGATACGCAGTATTTT.

V usage is TRBV7-2 and J usage is TRBJ2-1, with D maybe TRBD2 (7 bases). CDR3 length: 14 amino acids. V lost 3 bases and J 9 bases, leaving 15 bases between the germline ends. Per the germline V gene, CDR1 is SGHTA and CDR2 is FQGNSA. The CDR3 nucleotides read TGTGCCAGCAGCTTTGGCGGGGGCTATCGTGAGCAGTTCTTC. Translation: CASSFGGGYREQFF.

CDR3 DNA sequence: TGTGCCAGCAGCTCAGGGGAAGCCGCTGAAGCTTTCTTT. This sequence encodes CASSSGEAAEAFF. The chain couples TRBV7-3 to TRBJ1-1; possibly TRBD1 for D (6 bases). Trimming took off 4 bases at V and 6 bases at J, with 12 bases between the two ends. CDR3 length: 13 residues. CDR1 and CDR2 from the germline V gene are SGHTA and FQGTGA.

This clone appeared a few times. The rearrangement joins TRBV2 to TRBJ1-1, with D hard to call. CDR3 length: 13 residues. Per the germline V gene, CDR1 is SNHLY and CDR2 is FYNNEI. The V gene lost 6 bases and the J gene lost 8 bases, with 16 bases spanning the gap. The CDR3 DNA reads as TGTGCCAGCAGGGGCATGGTGAACGGCGAAGCTTTCTTT. Translation gives CASRGMVNGEAFF. Full variable domain (missing parts from reference TRBV2 and TRBJ1-1): EPEVTQTPSHQVTQMGQEVILRCVPISNHLYFYWYRQILGQKVEFLVSFYNNEISEKSEIFDDQFSVERPDGSNFTLKIRSTKLEDSAMYFCASRGMVNGEAFFGQGTRLTVV.

With respect to this clone: Other DNA sequences in the sample encode the same CDR3. CDR3 sequence reads: CASSANYGYTF. The CDR3 DNA reads TGTGCCAGCAGCGCGAACTATGGCTACACCTTC. This sequence joins TRBV9 and TRBJ1-2; D is uncertain. The germline CDR1 and CDR2 sequences are SGDLS and YYNGEE. The CDR3 covers 11 residues. With 3 bases removed from V and 2 bases from J, the gap between germline ends came to 2 bases.

This chain joins TRBV18 and TRBJ1-3, with 7 bases lining up with TRBD1. The CDR3 loop spans 13 amino acids. Trimming removed 5 bases from V and 4 bases from J; junction bases left unmatched: 2. CDR1 KGHSH and CDR2 LQKENI come from the germline V gene. The CDR3 loop reads CASSTGVGNTIYF. The CDR3 DNA reads TGTGCCAGCTCAACAGGGGTAGGAAACACCATATATTTT.

The genes are TRBV7-8 and TRBJ1-2; no clear D gene. CDR1 SGHVS and CDR2 FQNEAQ come from the germline V gene. The CDR3 spans 14 residues. The V and J ends lost 2 bases and 3 bases respectively, with 10 bases between them. In DNA, the CDR3 is TGTGCCAGCAGCTTAAGGATTGGGGACTATGGCTACACCTTC. As protein: CASSLRIGDYGYTF.

The genes are TRBV28 and TRBJ2-1; 7 bases align to TRBD1. Germline CDR1 is MDHEN and CDR2 is SYDVKM. V lost 7 bases, J lost 6 bases, and 6 bases stayed unmatched. This CDR3 is 13 amino acids long. The CDR3 DNA reads as TGTGCCAGCAACCACAGGGGAACCAATGAGCAGTTCTTC. It specifies CASNHRGTNEQFF.

The chain uses TRBV19 and TRBJ2-3; tentative D call: TRBD2 (6 bases). The CDR3 is 15 amino acids. V lost 9 bases and J lost 2, with 18 bases in between. Germline-derived CDR1 and CDR2 are LNHDA and SQIVND (reference sequence). CDR3 protein: CASRMRLVPTDTQYF. CDR3 nucleotide sequence: TGTGCCAGCAGAATGCGACTAGTCCCCACAGATACGCAGTATTTT.

This chain uses TRBV10-3 with TRBJ2-7, with D unresolved. Germline lookup yields CDR1 ENHRY and CDR2 SYGVKD. Trimming cost V 0 bases and J 3 bases, with 9 bases left between them. The CDR3 runs to 14 residues. CDR3 nucleotide sequence: TGTGCCATCAGTGAGTCGACATCTGGCTACGAGCAGTACTTC. This codes for CAISESTSGYEQYF.

The V call is TRBV27, the J call TRBJ2-1; the match to TRBD2 covers 9 bases. The CDR3 sequence is 14 residues long. Germline V CDR1 and CDR2: MNHEY, SMNVEV (reference sequence). With 6 bases clipped from V and 5 bases from J, the junction kept 5 bases outside the gene matches. In DNA, the CDR3 is TGTGCCAGCAGATTAGCGGGGGCTAACAATGAGCAGTTCTTC. Translation: CASRLAGANNEQFF.

This chain connects TRBV27 to TRBJ1-1; D perhaps matches TRBD1 (6 bases). The germline V and J ends were trimmed by 7 bases and 6 bases, with 27 bases remaining between them. The CDR3 is 17 amino acids. Per germline, CDR1 MNHEY and CDR2 SMNVEV (reference sequence). The CDR3 coding sequence is TGTGCCAGCACCATATCGGGGACTCAGGGGCGCAGGGCTGAAGCTTTCTTT. Translation gives CASTISGTQGRRAEAFF.

V gene TRBV30 combines with J gene TRBJ1-5; D might be TRBD1 (5 bases). CDR3 length equals 14 residues. Germline V CDR1 and CDR2: GTSNPN, SVGIG (reference sequence). Trimming left V 0 bases short and J 7 bases short, with 13 bases between. The CDR3 nucleotides are TGTGCCTGGAGTGTAGGGGCAGGGAGACAGCCCCAGCATTTT. Its protein product is CAWSVGAGRQPQHF.